This T cell receptor beta chain was identified in a study of blood T cell repertoires in COVID-19 (dated by TCRdb to the early 2020s). Study-level background: The collaborator samples originated in the United States, Italy and Spain and spanned the acute and convalescent phases of COVID-19. The prospective study material was composed of cDNA or gDNA derived from T cells, B-cell-depleted T cells, or PBMCs. Deeply sampled blood TCRbeta repertoires from subjects exposed to, actively infected with, or recovered from COVID-19 were included in the dataset. The repertoires were made available in a free public database intended to serve as a resource for research on the immune response to SARS-CoV-2. Samples came from the ongoing ImmuneRACE study (first 160 participants) plus 1,254 subjects from 6 global collaborators. The sample metadata nearly always contained a de-identified subject ID, COVID-19 status, age in years and sex. Where HLA class I and class II types were available, the types were taken from metadata supplied by the sample provider, not from assay-based typing. The research as a whole found: The quantity of clinical and demographic metadata differed by source and by participant and was supplied without curation.

Ends trimmed: V by 3 bases, J by 2 bases; bases unmatched to a gene: 6. Per the germline V gene, SGHAT is the CDR1 and FQNNGV is the CDR2. The CDR3 contains 16 residues, cysteine and phenylalanine counted. Kept here is only the CDR3 DNA, which spans 48 bases and is read in frame from base 1. TCRbeta CDR3 regions were amplified from genomic DNA by means of the immunoSEQ Assay, a bias-controlled multiplex PCR. Concerning the study's data processing: The number of nucleated cells in each sample was estimated from the amplification of reference gene primers within the assay. To quantify the absolute abundance of each unique TCRbeta CDR3 rearrangement, sequence reads were collapsed and filtered. For each sample, productive Simpson clonality was calculated as the square root of Simpson's diversity index across productive rearrangements. This immuneACCESS table, as held by TCRdb, lists in-frame sequences with V and J called but not all clones. Of the missing ones, under half trace to an unresolved V gene in checked studies; the others have no known cause. V and J calls and clone size follow that table, whereas D and trimming were derived from the DNA. Counted in this sample were 130,000 or so clones; 88% of them appeared once. The top ten clonotypes cover around 2.3% of the sample.

At one collaborating source in Seattle, patients were enrolled during active infection and were followed longitudinally through the course of disease. The collaborating institutions used their own protocols to collect whole blood in K2EDTA tubes. For TCRbeta analysis, collaborator samples were shipped as frozen whole blood, as isolated PBMCs, or as DNA extracted from either sample type. Of note for this clone: Its antigen remains unidentified. No base-level quality is on record; no much larger clone is a single base apart.

The V and J genes are TRBV11-2 and TRBJ2-3, and TRBD2 matches 9 of the central bases. The sequence was collected from a human donor with COVID-19, enrolled during active disease. The donor label of this sample is uncertain. Sample: peripheral blood. The CDR3: CASSLGRGGATDTQYF. The nucleotide sequence reads as follows: TGTGCCAGCAGCTTGGGTCGCGGGGGGGCCACAGATACGCAGTATTTT.